Sequencing of this T cell receptor (beta chain) was carried out in a study of cytomegalovirus exposure and HLA in healthy donors. Study findings and constraints: Confirmation in vitro established that a few CMV-associated chains were specific for CMV antigens. Investigators reported approximately 170 TCR beta chains as tied to cytomegalovirus. The classifier reportedly diagnosed cytomegalovirus status with high sensitivity and specificity. Subsequent analysis found a tendency for first-cohort TCR clusters to co-occur within the 95 to 150 validation repertoires.

The CDR3 is 16 residues long. Germline-derived CDR1 and CDR2 are MRHNA and SNTAGT. Trimming pared 6 bases from V and 6 bases from J, leaving 24 bases between. Clones were read by immunoSEQ multiplex PCR, and TCRdb kept only the in-frame ones, dropping some. This repertoire shows around 220,000 clones, 85% to 90% found once; its top ten account for over 2.5%. In regard to this clone: Its target is unknown.

The V and J genes are TRBV6-4 and TRBJ2-7; D may be TRBD1 (5 bases). The origin of this receptor is a woman younger than 30 in good health and CMV-seronegative. Sequencing was carried out using PBMCs. This CDR3 reads CASSPRARLIACEQYF. As DNA, the CDR3 is TGTGCCAGCAGCCCCAGGGCGCGACTCATTGCGTGCGAGCAGTACTTC.